This T cell receptor beta chain emerged from a study of shared clonotypes between healthy human individuals. The overall study: Every donor yielded three CD4 naive, three CD4 memory, two CD8 naive and one CD8 memory plate.

All of the donors resided in Nashville, Tennessee, and each was a Caucasian adult. The V and J ends lost 1 base and 0 bases respectively, with 5 bases between them. This CDR3 has 14 residues. Germline V gene data show CDR1 as SEHNR and CDR2 as FQNEAQ (reference sequence). A word on this clone: The same CDR3 is also encoded by other DNA sequences in this sample.

The repertoire was sequenced with immunoSEQ multiplex PCR; TCRdb's copy has only in-frame clones and lacks some. Here the sample spans approximately 2,300,000 clones, roughly 92% being singletons. The V gene is TRBV7-9, the J gene TRBJ2-3; D ambiguous. Sequences were obtained from naive CD4+ T cells from PBMCs. Documented subset: CD45RA+ positively selected. This sequence originates from a man in his late teens or twenties in good health. Some clones in this sample may be carry-over from other donors' samples. CDR3 bases: TGTGCCAGCAGCTTAGGTTCGAGCACAGATACGCAGTATTTT. Translating gives CASSLGSSTDTQYF.